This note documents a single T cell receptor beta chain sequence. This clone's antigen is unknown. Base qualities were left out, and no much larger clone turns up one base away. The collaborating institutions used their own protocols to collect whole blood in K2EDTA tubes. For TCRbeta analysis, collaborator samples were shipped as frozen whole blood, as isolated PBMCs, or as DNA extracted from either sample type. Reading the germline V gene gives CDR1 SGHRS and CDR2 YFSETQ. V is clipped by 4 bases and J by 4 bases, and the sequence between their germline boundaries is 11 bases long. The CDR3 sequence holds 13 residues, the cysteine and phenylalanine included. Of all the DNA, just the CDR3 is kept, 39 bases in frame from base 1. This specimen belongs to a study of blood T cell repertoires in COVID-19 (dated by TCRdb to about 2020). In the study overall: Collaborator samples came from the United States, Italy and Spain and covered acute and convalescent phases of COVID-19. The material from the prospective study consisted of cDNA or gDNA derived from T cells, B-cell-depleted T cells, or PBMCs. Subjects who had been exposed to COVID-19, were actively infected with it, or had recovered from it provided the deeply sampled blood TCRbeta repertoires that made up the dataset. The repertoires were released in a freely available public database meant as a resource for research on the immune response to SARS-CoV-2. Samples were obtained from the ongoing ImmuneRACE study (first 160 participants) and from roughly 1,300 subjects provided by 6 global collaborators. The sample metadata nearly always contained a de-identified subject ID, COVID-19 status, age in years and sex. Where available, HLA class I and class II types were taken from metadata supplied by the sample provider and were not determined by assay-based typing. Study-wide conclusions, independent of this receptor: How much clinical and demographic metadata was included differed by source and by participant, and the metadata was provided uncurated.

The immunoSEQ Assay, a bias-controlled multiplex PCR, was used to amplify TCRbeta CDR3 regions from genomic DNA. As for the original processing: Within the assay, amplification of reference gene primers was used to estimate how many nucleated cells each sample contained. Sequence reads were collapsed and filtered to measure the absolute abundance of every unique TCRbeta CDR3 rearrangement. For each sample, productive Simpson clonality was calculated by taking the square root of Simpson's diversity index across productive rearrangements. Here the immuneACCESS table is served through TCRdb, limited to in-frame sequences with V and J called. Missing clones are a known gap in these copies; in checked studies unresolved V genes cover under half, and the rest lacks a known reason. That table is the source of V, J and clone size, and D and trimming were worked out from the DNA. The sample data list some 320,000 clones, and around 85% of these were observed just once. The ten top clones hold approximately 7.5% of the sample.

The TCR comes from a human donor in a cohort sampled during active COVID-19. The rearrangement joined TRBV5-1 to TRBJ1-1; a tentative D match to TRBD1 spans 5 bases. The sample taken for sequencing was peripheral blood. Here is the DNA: TGCGCCAGCAGCGTGTCGGGGGGCACTGAAGCTTTCTTT. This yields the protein CASSVSGGTEAFF.